The rows below give T cell receptor beta chains drawn from one sample of a study of naive and memory T cell subsets. TCRdb used MiXCR to reprocess the UMI-ligation and nested PCR reads, holding one entry per CDR3 protein. The sample has roughly 130,000 distinct CDR3 sequences; 35% to 40% are singletons. Sequenced: central memory CD4+ T cells from blood. The source is a human donor in good health. Each CDR3 is given with its conserved first and last residue. The size of a clone is reported for some rows only, either as once, few or many, or as a class for expanded clones.

clone size: few; V gene: TRBV27; J gene: TRBJ2-7; CDR3 protein: CASSKMGGASGYEQYF
clone size: NA; V gene: TRBV20-1; J gene: TRBJ1-1; CDR3 protein: CSAGDANLEAFF
clone size: few; V gene: TRBV3-1; J gene: TRBJ2-3; CDR3 protein: CASSQVGKGRLLTDTQYF
clone size: few; V gene: TRBV3-1; J gene: TRBJ2-1; CDR3 protein: CASSQTINEQFF
clone size: few; V gene: TRBV29-1; J gene: TRBJ2-1; CDR3 protein: CSVRGNGYNEQFF
clone size: NA; V gene: TRBV3-1; J gene: TRBJ1-1; CDR3 protein: CASSPRTSVSFF
clone size: few; V gene: TRBV7-2; J gene: TRBJ1-1; CDR3 protein: CASSLSGTLIQNTEAFF
clone size: NA; V gene: TRBV6-5; J gene: TRBJ1-5; CDR3 protein: CASSSLQGTNQPQHF
clone size: NA; V gene: TRBV20-1; J gene: TRBJ1-5; CDR3 protein: CSARPGQGARGNQPQHF
clone size: few; V gene: TRBV11-2; J gene: TRBJ2-2; CDR3 protein: CASSSTGVNTGELFF
clone size: many; V gene: TRBV19; J gene: TRBJ2-7; CDR3 protein: CASTSGSYEQYF
clone size: NA; V gene: TRBV7-3; J gene: TRBJ2-1; CDR3 protein: CASSLIGLAGVNEQFF
clone size: few; V gene: TRBV3-1; J gene: TRBJ1-2; CDR3 protein: CASSPLNDRGVATF
clone size: NA; V gene: TRBV11-2; J gene: TRBJ2-3; CDR3 protein: CASSPSSYGDTQYF
clone size: NA; V gene: TRBV12-3/TRBV12-4; J gene: TRBJ1-2; CDR3 protein: CASSFSTRRPYGYTF
clone size: NA; V gene: TRBV20-1; J gene: TRBJ1-6; CDR3 protein: CSAAGQGRGNSPLHF
clone size: NA; V gene: TRBV12-3/TRBV12-4; J gene: TRBJ2-2; CDR3 protein: CASSFRGQGATGELFF
clone size: few; V gene: TRBV7-2; J gene: TRBJ2-1; CDR3 protein: CASSLEAAEQFF
clone size: NA; V gene: TRBV28; J gene: TRBJ1-2; CDR3 protein: CASGDRGTDYYGYTF
clone size: many; V gene: TRBV15; J gene: TRBJ2-1; CDR3 protein: CATSRVVGTPYNEQFF
clone size: NA; V gene: TRBV20-1; J gene: TRBJ1-4; CDR3 protein: CSASGGTNEKLFF
clone size: NA; V gene: TRBV4-3; J gene: TRBJ2-5; CDR3 protein: CASSQDTRPPQETQYF
clone size: few; V gene: TRBV4-2; J gene: TRBJ2-3; CDR3 protein: CASSLGGGQYTDTQYF
clone size: NA; V gene: TRBV6-6; J gene: TRBJ1-5; CDR3 protein: CASRLQGADNQPQHF
clone size: many; V gene: TRBV3-1; J gene: TRBJ2-1; CDR3 protein: CASSQDLRAGSYNEQFF
clone size: NA; V gene: TRBV19; J gene: TRBJ2-2; CDR3 protein: CASSIDSGTGELFF
clone size: many; V gene: TRBV5-1; J gene: TRBJ2-3; CDR3 protein: CASSSASGSYAGDTQYF
clone size: few; V gene: TRBV28; J gene: TRBJ2-7; CDR3 protein: CASRHLEQYF
clone size: few; V gene: TRBV5-1; J gene: TRBJ2-1; CDR3 protein: CASSSGNSYNEQFF
clone size: NA; V gene: TRBV20-1; J gene: TRBJ2-1; CDR3 protein: CGARVQRRGRIGEQFF
clone size: NA; V gene: TRBV6-5; J gene: TRBJ2-5; CDR3 protein: CASSLKEGTGTQYF
clone size: NA; V gene: TRBV5-1; J gene: TRBJ1-2; CDR3 protein: CASSYGTPEAGYTF
clone size: few; V gene: TRBV28; J gene: TRBJ2-1; CDR3 protein: CASSPRSGRRNEQFF
clone size: NA; V gene: TRBV6-1; J gene: TRBJ1-5; CDR3 protein: CASSERTGSNQPQHF
clone size: NA; V gene: TRBV28; J gene: TRBJ2-6; CDR3 protein: CASSPPRSGANVLTF
clone size: NA; V gene: TRBV14; J gene: TRBJ1-6; CDR3 protein: CASSLTGRSPLHF